Below, 10 T cell receptor beta chains from the same sample are listed, as sequenced in a study of T cell repertoires in cytomegalovirus infection. TCRdb analysed the reads with MiXCR anew, one entry per CDR3 protein. The repertoire holds around 900,000 distinct CDR3 sequences, with approximately 31% as singletons. No antigens are known for them. The source was cultured CD8+ T cells from PBMCs, collected from culture after CMV antigen stimulation. The receptors derive from a human donor in good health (CMV status not recorded). Some clones in this sample may be carry-over from other donors' samples.

The gene calls are TRBV6-2 or TRBV6-3 and TRBJ2-7; the match to TRBD1 covers 8 bases. This CDR3 is 17 amino acids long. V dropped 6 bases and J dropped 2; count of bases not matched to a gene: 15. Germline-derived CDR1 and CDR2 are MNHEY and SVGEGT. CDR3 in DNA: TGTGCCAGCAGCACGGTAATACAGGGGGATCTCCCCTACGAGCAGTACGTC. Protein sequence: CASSTVIQGDLPYEQYV.

The chain is built from TRBV27 and TRBJ2-1; D unclear. The CDR3 loop spans 15 amino acids. Trimming took off 5 bases at V and 0 bases at J, with 11 bases between the two ends. CDR1 is MNHEY, CDR2 SMNVEV, per germline (reference sequence). CDR3 sequence (DNA): TGTGCCAGCAGTCTCAAAATCAGCTCCTACAATGAGCAGTTCTTC. It specifies CASSLKISSYNEQFF.

V and J are TRBV4-1 and TRBJ2-1; no firm D call. Germline values: CDR1 MGHRA, CDR2 YSYEKL. The CDR3 length is 13 residues. V lost 0 bases to trimming and J lost 4 bases, with 4 bases between them. The CDR3 sequence: CASSQDQYNEQFF. The DNA for the CDR3 is TGCGCCAGCAGCCAAGATCAGTACAATGAGCAGTTCTTC.

The V gene is TRBV5-5, the J gene TRBJ2-7; 7 positions match TRBD1. This CDR3 is built from 15 residues. The V gene's germline CDR1 is SGHKS and CDR2 YYEKEE (reference sequence). V shed 0 bases, J shed 4 bases, and the junction held 7 bases outside the gene matches. The CDR3, as DNA: TGTGCCAGCAGCTTGGCCGAGGGGGCTGGATACGAGCAGTACGTC. Its translation: CASSLAEGAGYEQYV.

Concerning this clonotype: A much more abundant neighbour one base away suggests this may be a read error. The rearrangement links TRBV6-1 to TRBJ1-1; D is uncertain. Trimming pared 11 bases from V and 11 bases from J, leaving 15 bases between. Germline V CDR1 and CDR2: MNHNS, SASEGT. The CDR3 is made up of 10 amino acids. The chain's CDR3 is CAGLSGGAFF. The CDR3 nucleotides are TGTGCCGGCCTCTCAGGAGGGGCTTTCTTT.

V gene TRBV4-1 combines with J gene TRBJ1-1; no definite D call. Looked up from germline, CDR1 is MGHRA and CDR2 is YSYEKL. The CDR3 has 14 amino acids. The V end lost 1 base, the J end lost 1 base, and 7 bases lay between the germline ends. The CDR3 is CASSQVLGNTEAFF. The CDR3 DNA reads TGCGCCAGCAGCCAAGTTTTAGGGAACACTGAAGCTTTCTTT.

This clonotype was seen at least ten times. This sequence joins TRBV7-9 and TRBJ2-5; D possibly uses TRBD1 or TRBD2 (5 bases each). V was cut by 5 bases and J by 2 bases, with 9 bases left in between. In germline, CDR1 is SEHNR, CDR2 FQNEAQ (reference sequence). CDR3 length equals 13 residues. For the CDR3, the DNA is TGTGCCAGCAGCCGGGACGGACAAGAGACCCAGTACTTC. This sequence encodes CASSRDGQETQYF.

The table lists this clonotype with a few counts. The chain has TRBV2 and TRBJ2-2; maybe TRBD1 (6 bases). The CDR3 loop spans 17 amino acids. V gave up 6 bases and J gave up 0 bases, with 17 bases separating them. Germline CDR1 and CDR2: SNHLY and FYNNEI. The CDR3 is CASRDPRGGANTGELFF. CDR3 nucleotide sequence: TGTGCCAGCAGGGACCCTCGAGGGGGTGCGAACACCGGGGAGCTGTTTTTT.

There are many counts of this clonotype. V is TRBV7-9 and J is TRBJ2-1, with 7 bases identical to TRBD2. The V gene end was trimmed by 11 bases and the J gene end by 5 bases; junction bases not matched to a gene: 15. The CDR3 runs 15 residues. Germline-derived CDR1 and CDR2 are SEHNR and FQNEAQ (reference sequence). The CDR3 nucleotides are TGTGCCTACCAGCACGGTCTAGCGGTCGACAATGAGCAGTTCTTC. The encoded protein is CAYQHGLAVDNEQFF.

This clonotype was observed a handful of times. The V call is TRBV19, the J call TRBJ2-7, with D possibly TRBD1 on 5 matching bases. The germline V gene encodes CDR1 LNHDA and CDR2 SQIVND (reference sequence). Trimming cost V 5 bases and J 5 bases, with 13 bases left between them. The CDR3 has 13 amino acids. CDR3 DNA: TGTGCCAGTAGTTACCGGACATGGAACGAGCAGTACTTC. Translated, it gives CASSYRTWNEQYF.